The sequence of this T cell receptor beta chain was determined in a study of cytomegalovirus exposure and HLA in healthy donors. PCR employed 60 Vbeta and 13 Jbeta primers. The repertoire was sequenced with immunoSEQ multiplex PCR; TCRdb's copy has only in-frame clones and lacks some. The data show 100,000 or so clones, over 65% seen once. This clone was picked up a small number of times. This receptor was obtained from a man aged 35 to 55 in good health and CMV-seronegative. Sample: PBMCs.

CDR3 protein: CASSPFSRGFAAFNYGYTF. In nucleotides, the CDR3 is TGTGCCAGCAGCCCCTTCAGCCGGGGGTTCGCCGCCTTTAACTATGGCTACACCTTC. The chain combines TRBV11-1 with TRBJ1-2; maybe TRBD1 (5 bases). CDR1 is SGHAT, CDR2 FQDESV, per germline (reference sequence). The CDR3 loop spans 19 amino acids. The ends were cut back, 5 bases at V and 1 base at J, with 26 bases in the middle. The full variable domain, its missing parts supplied by reference TRBV11-1 and TRBJ1-2, is EAEVAQSPRYKITEKSQAVAFWCDPISGHATLYWYRQILGQGPELLVQFQDESVVDDSQLPKDRFSAERLKGVDSTLKIQPAELGDSAMYLCASSPFSRGFAAFNYGYTFGSGTRLTVV.